This passage covers 29 T cell receptor beta chains from one sample sequenced in a study of vaccination and CD4 T cells after COVID-19. Oncomine TCR Beta short-read sequencing was applied to DNA from cultured CD4+ T cells. TCRdb processed the PCR reads anew with MiXCR; each CDR3 protein has one entry. The sample lists some 22,000 distinct CDR3 sequences; approximately 67% were seen once. No antigen has been identified for these receptors. Stated treatment: roughly 10-day PBMC culture with coronavirus spike peptide pools or control peptides (ViraFEST assay). The specimen was CD4+ T cells from blood, cultured in vitro, collected after SARS-CoV-2 vaccination. All receptors come from a human donor who received a COVID-19 vaccine.

With regard to this clonotype: At one boundary the junction diverges from the germline segment, which might be a read error. For the CDR3, the DNA is TGCAGTGCCAGAGGACAGGCGGGTGAAGCTTTCTTT. This gives the protein CSARGQAGEAFF. The chain combines TRBV20-1 with TRBJ1-1, with TRBD1 matching 7 bases. This CDR3 spans 12 amino acids. CDR1 and CDR2 from the germline V gene are DFQATT and SNEGSKA (reference sequence).

The chain carries TRBV7-8 and TRBJ2-5; TRBD2 agrees at 7 bases. CDR3 length equals 15 residues. From germline, CDR1 is SGHVS and CDR2 FQNEAQ. The V and J ends lost 5 bases and 5 bases, in that order; junction bases with no gene match: 11. The CDR3 bases are TGTGCCAGCAGCCCACGGAGGGGACTAAGGGAGACCCAGTACTTC. It yields the protein CASSPRRGLRETQYF. Filled out from reference TRBV7-8 and TRBJ2-5, the complete variable domain reads GAGVSQSPRYKVAKRGQDVALRCDPISGHVSLFWYQQALGQGPEFLTYFQNEAQLDKSGLPSDRFFAERPEGSVSTLKIQRTQQEDSAVYLCASSPRRGLRETQYFGPGTRLLVL.

The chain uses TRBV2 and TRBJ1-1; possible D gene TRBD1, 6 bases. The length of the CDR3 is 19 residues. Germline values: CDR1 SNHLY, CDR2 FYNNEI. Deletions cut 6 bases from V and 0 bases from J, with 26 bases between. CDR3 DNA sequence: TGTGCCAGCAGAGAGAGGGGGGCGGGGGCAATCTTTATGAACACTGAAGCTTTCTTT. Residues: CASRERGAGAIFMNTEAFF.

J is TRBJ1-2 and V is TRBV12-3 or TRBV12-4; tentatively, D is TRBD1 (5 bases). This CDR3 spans 14 amino acids. V gave up 6 bases and J gave up 0 bases, with 11 bases separating them. CDR3 DNA sequence: TGTGCCAGCAGAAGGGACGGGGCTAACTATGGCTACACCTTC. Encoded protein: CASRRDGANYGYTF.

This clonotype was seen a single time. This chain joins TRBV7-3 and TRBJ1-2, with D uncertain. The CDR3 has 14 amino acids. Trimming shortened V by 1 base and J by 2 bases, and 8 bases separated the two germline ends. The V gene's germline CDR1 is SGHTA and CDR2 FQGTGA. CDR3 region: CASSLNSMNYGYTF. The DNA of the CDR3 is TGTGCCAGCAGCTTAAACAGCATGAACTATGGCTACACCTTC.

This chain links TRBV12-3 or TRBV12-4 with TRBJ2-7; TRBD2 is a possible D gene (6 bases). Trimming stripped 1 base from V and 0 bases from J, with 13 bases between. CDR3 length equals 16 residues. The CDR3 sequence: CASSLGVGLRSYEQYF. CDR3 nucleotide sequence: TGTGCCAGCAGTTTAGGAGTGGGACTCCGCTCCTACGAGCAGTACTTC.

The V gene is TRBV7-9, the J gene TRBJ1-1; D unclear. Per germline, CDR1 SEHNR and CDR2 FQNEAQ (reference sequence). Trimming took off 5 bases at V and 0 bases at J, with 13 bases between the two ends. The CDR3 length is 15 residues. The CDR3 sequence is CASSLLSQMNTEAFF. The CDR3 DNA is TGTGCCAGCAGCCTCTTGTCTCAAATGAACACTGAAGCTTTCTTT.

Only a few counts were recorded for this clonotype. V usage is TRBV19 and J usage is TRBJ1-6; a weak D match, TRBD1 (5 bases). Germline V lookup: CDR1 LNHDA, CDR2 SQIVND (reference sequence). V lost 7 bases and J 7 bases, leaving 17 bases between the germline ends. The CDR3 is 15 amino acids. CDR3 bases: TGTGCCAGTACCGGACCGAGGGGTGCGAATTCACCCCTCCACTTT. Encoded protein: CASTGPRGANSPLHF. The whole variable domain, filled in from reference TRBV19 and TRBJ1-6, reads DGGITQSPKYLFRKEGQNVTLSCEQNLNHDAMYWYRQDPGQGLRLIYYSQIVNDFQKGDIAEGYSVSREKKESFPLTVTSAQKNPTAFYLCASTGPRGANSPLHFGNGTRLTVT.

The V call is TRBV30, the J call TRBJ2-7, with 7 bases matching TRBD1. CDR1 and CDR2 (germline): GTSNPN, SVGIG (reference sequence). The CDR3 runs 13 residues. V shed 5 bases, J shed 3 bases, and the junction held 7 bases outside the gene matches. The CDR3 DNA reads as TGTGCCTGGGGCAGGGGGTCCAACTACGAGCAGTACTTC. This sequence encodes CAWGRGSNYEQYF.

The chain carries TRBV20-1 and TRBJ2-7, with 10 positions matching TRBD2. V dropped 5 bases and J dropped 2; count of bases not matched to a gene: 12. CDR3 length: 16 amino acids. Germline CDR1 reads DFQATT; CDR2 reads SNEGSKA (reference sequence). CDR3 sequence: CSALDLPSGGPYEQYF. The CDR3 DNA reads as TGCAGTGCTCTCGACCTACCTAGCGGGGGACCCTACGAGCAGTACTTC.

This clonotype has just a few counts. The V and J genes are TRBV30 and TRBJ1-1; D gene unclear. V gave up 0 bases and J gave up 1 base, with 6 bases separating them. Germline V gene sequence: CDR1 GTSNPN, CDR2 SVGIG (reference sequence). The CDR3 loop spans 13 amino acids. The CDR3 DNA reads as TGTGCCTGGAGTGTTAGTAGGAACACTGAAGCTTTCTTT. Translating it yields CAWSVSRNTEAFF. Looking up the rest from reference TRBV30 and TRBJ1-1 gives the full variable domain: SQTIHQWPATLVQPVGSPLSLECTVEGTSNPNLYWYRQAAGRGLQLLFYSVGIGQISSEVPQNLSASRPQDRQFILSSKKLLLSDSGFYLCAWSVSRNTEAFFGQGTRLTVV.

This clonotype showed up just a few times. This chain links TRBV20-1 with TRBJ1-5, with 8 positions matching TRBD1. From germline, CDR1 is DFQATT and CDR2 SNEGSKA (reference sequence). CDR3 length: 14 residues. J lost 2 bases, V lost 1 base, and 1 base had no gene match. The DNA for the CDR3 is TGCAGTGCTAGAGCGACAGGGGGCAATCAGCCCCAGCATTTT. Amino acid sequence: CSARATGGNQPQHF.

The chain has TRBV7-2 and TRBJ1-2; 9 nucleotides align to TRBD1. Trimming at V came to 2 bases and at J to 5 bases, leaving 3 bases not matched to a gene. The CDR3 is 14 amino acids. The germline gives CDR1 SGHTA, CDR2 FQGNSA. CDR3 protein: CASSLRTGEYGYTF. Written as DNA, the CDR3 is TGTGCCAGCAGCTTAAGGACAGGGGAATATGGCTACACCTTC.

The CDR3 region has the DNA TGTGCCAGCAACACCTTCGGGGGGGGGGATACGCAGTATTTT. Protein sequence: CASNTFGGGDTQYF. The chain carries TRBV7-2 and TRBJ2-3, with 8 bases aligning to TRBD2. Losses at the gene ends were 7 bases for V and 6 bases for J; bases not matched to a gene: 9. CDR1 and CDR2 (germline): SGHTA, FQGNSA. The CDR3 extends over 14 amino acids.

The V and J genes are TRBV20-1 and TRBJ2-4; a possible D gene is TRBD2 (5 bases). The V gene's germline CDR1 is DFQATT and CDR2 SNEGSKA (reference sequence). The V end lost 6 bases, the J end lost 3 bases, and 12 bases lay between the germline ends. The CDR3 consists of 13 residues. DNA of the CDR3: TGCAGTGCGGTCGAGGGAGTCAAAAACATTCAGTACTTC. Translating gives CSAVEGVKNIQYF.

The V and J genes are TRBV6-1 and TRBJ2-7, with D uncertain. CDR1 is MNHNS, CDR2 SASEGT, per germline. V lost 2 bases and J lost 6, with 8 bases in between. This CDR3 comprises 12 residues. The CDR3 spells CASSEYGVEQYF. The CDR3 region has the DNA TGTGCCAGCAGTGAATATGGGGTCGAGCAGTACTTC.

The chain employs TRBV7-2 and TRBJ2-1; either TRBD1 or TRBD2 may supply D (6 bases each). The CDR3 consists of 16 residues. With 1 base removed from V and 0 bases from J, the gap between germline ends came to 10 bases. The germline gives CDR1 SGHTA, CDR2 FQGNSA. The CDR3 DNA is TGTGCCAGCAGCTTAGTGGGGGGCCGCTCCTACAATGAGCAGTTCTTC. Protein product: CASSLVGGRSYNEQFF.

This chain uses TRBV2 with TRBJ2-5; D may be TRBD1 or TRBD2 (5 bases each). Trimming took 8 bases from V and 5 from J, leaving 21 bases between them. In germline, CDR1 is SNHLY, CDR2 FYNNEI. The CDR3 is 15 residues long. In DNA form, the CDR3 reads TGTGCCAGCTCCGGGGCAGTCCTAAGGAGGGAGACCCAGTACTTC. It specifies CASSGAVLRRETQYF.

The chain employs TRBV30 and TRBJ1-2; weak D call: TRBD1 (6 bases). Germline V gene sequence: CDR1 GTSNPN, CDR2 SVGIG (reference sequence). V shed 3 bases and J shed 8 bases, with 28 bases lying between them. The CDR3 consists of 17 residues. The CDR3 sequence is CAWSPGGREGPDRGYTF. The CDR3 DNA sequence: TGTGCCTGGAGCCCCGGGGGCAGGGAGGGGCCTGATCGCGGCTACACCTTC.

V gene TRBV6-5 combines with J gene TRBJ2-7; D is tentatively TRBD1 or TRBD2 (5 bases each). Germline loops: CDR1 MNHEY, CDR2 SVGAGI. This CDR3 has 14 amino acids. Deletions cut 2 bases from V and 4 bases from J, with 12 bases between. The CDR3 nucleotides read TGTGCCAGCAGTTACGGGACGGACTTTTACGAGCAGTACTTC. This codes for CASSYGTDFYEQYF.

This chain connects TRBV20-1 to TRBJ1-2; D ambiguous. Trimming took 1 base from V and 3 from J, leaving 9 bases between them. CDR1 is DFQATT, CDR2 SNEGSKA, per germline (reference sequence). The CDR3 is made up of 13 amino acids. CDR3 residues: CSARVPPDYGYTF. CDR3 sequence (DNA): TGCAGTGCTAGAGTCCCCCCGGACTATGGCTACACCTTC.

The V gene is TRBV20-1, the J gene TRBJ2-3, with TRBD2 matching 7 bases. Germline loops: CDR1 DFQATT, CDR2 SNEGSKA (reference sequence). The trim removed 1 base at V and 5 bases at J, leaving 12 bases unmatched. The CDR3 is made up of 16 amino acids. The CDR3 loop reads CSARGPDGLVGDTQYF. The CDR3 DNA sequence: TGCAGTGCTAGAGGGCCTGACGGACTAGTAGGAGATACGCAGTATTTT.

The V and J genes are TRBV19 and TRBJ2-1; 14 nucleotides agree with TRBD2. The junction had 10 bases not matched to a gene; V was cut back by 5 bases and J by 4 bases. The CDR3 runs 18 residues. Germline-derived CDR1 and CDR2 are LNHDA and SQIVND (reference sequence). CDR3 bases: TGTGCCAGTAGTGGACTAGCGGGGGGCCCTCCGCCTTACAATGAGCAGTTCTTC. This encodes CASSGLAGGPPPYNEQFF.

The J gene is TRBJ2-2, the V gene TRBV10-1, with D hard to call. Trimming took off 3 bases at V and 5 bases at J, with 13 bases between the two ends. There are 15 residues in the CDR3. Germline lookup yields CDR1 WNHNN and CDR2 SYGVQD (reference sequence). CDR3 amino acids: CASSENLIGTGELFF. The CDR3 DNA is TGCGCCAGCAGTGAAAATTTAATCGGAACCGGGGAGCTGTTTTTT.

As DNA, the CDR3 is TGTGCCAGCAGCCAACGACAGGGGGCGAACCAGTACTTC. It encodes CASSQRQGANQYF. The genes are TRBV14 and TRBJ2-7; 10 bases align to TRBD1. CDR1 and CDR2 (germline): SGHDN, FVKESK. This CDR3 has 13 amino acids. V dropped 2 bases and J dropped 10; count of bases not matched to a gene: 5.

The rearrangement uses TRBV6-1 and TRBJ1-5; no clear D. Germline V gene sequence: CDR1 MNHNS, CDR2 SASEGT. The CDR3 sequence is 11 residues long. Trimming removed 10 bases from V and 7 bases from J, with 11 bases in between. Written as DNA, the CDR3 is TGTGCCAACCCACACGGGCAGCCCCAGCATTTT. This translates into CANPHGQPQHF.

The chain recombines TRBV7-9 with TRBJ1-6; perhaps TRBD1 as D (5 bases). Trimming stripped 0 bases from V and 5 bases from J, with 14 bases between. This CDR3 comprises 17 residues. Germline V gene lookup returns CDR1 SEHNR and CDR2 FQNEAQ (reference sequence). The CDR3 region is CASSLALRGKNNSPLHF. CDR3 bases: TGTGCCAGCAGCTTAGCGCTAAGGGGAAAAAATAATTCACCCCTCCACTTT.

The chain is built from TRBV27 and TRBJ1-1, with D possibly TRBD1 on 5 matching bases. V lost 2 bases to trimming and J lost 3 bases, with 13 bases between them. This CDR3 has 15 residues. Germline assignment: CDR1 MNHEY and CDR2 SMNVEV (reference sequence). This CDR3 reads CASSLRAEGDTEAFF. In DNA, the CDR3 is TGTGCCAGCAGTTTAAGGGCGGAAGGGGACACTGAAGCTTTCTTT.

This clonotype occurred a few times. The V gene is TRBV20-1, the J gene TRBJ1-6; the D is unclear. Trimming removed 6 bases at V and 8 bases at J, with 17 bases between. The CDR3 sequence is 14 residues long. CDR1 is DFQATT and CDR2 is SNEGSKA in the germline V gene (reference sequence). The CDR3 DNA is TGCAGTGCCCAAGCGGGGTCGAGGGATTCACCCCTCCACTTT. This translates into CSAQAGSRDSPLHF.